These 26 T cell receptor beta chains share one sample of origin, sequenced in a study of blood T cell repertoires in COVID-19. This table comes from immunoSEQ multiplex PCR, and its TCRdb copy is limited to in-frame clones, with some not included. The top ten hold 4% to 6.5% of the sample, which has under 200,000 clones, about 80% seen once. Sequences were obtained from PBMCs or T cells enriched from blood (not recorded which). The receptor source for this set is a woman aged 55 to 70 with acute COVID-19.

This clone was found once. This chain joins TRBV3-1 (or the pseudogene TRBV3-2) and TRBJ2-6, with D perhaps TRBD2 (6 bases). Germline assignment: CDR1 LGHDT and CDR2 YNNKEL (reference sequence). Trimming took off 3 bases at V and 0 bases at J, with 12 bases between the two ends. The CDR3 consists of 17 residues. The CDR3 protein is CASSHSGKSSGANVLTF. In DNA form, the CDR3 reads TGTGCCAGCAGCCATAGCGGCAAGAGCTCTGGGGCCAACGTCCTGACTTTC.

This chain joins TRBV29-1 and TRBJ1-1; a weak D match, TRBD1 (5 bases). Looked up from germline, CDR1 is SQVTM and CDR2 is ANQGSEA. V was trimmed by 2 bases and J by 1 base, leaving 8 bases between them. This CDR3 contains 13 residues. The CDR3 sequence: CSVEMQGNTEAFF. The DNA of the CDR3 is TGCAGCGTTGAAATGCAGGGGAACACTGAAGCTTTCTTT.

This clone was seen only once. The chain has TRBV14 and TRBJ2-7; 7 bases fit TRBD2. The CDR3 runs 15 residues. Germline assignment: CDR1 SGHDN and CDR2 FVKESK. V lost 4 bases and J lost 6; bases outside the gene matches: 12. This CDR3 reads CASSLGAGGRSEQYF. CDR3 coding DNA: TGTGCCAGCAGCCTAGGAGCGGGCGGGAGAAGCGAGCAGTACTTC. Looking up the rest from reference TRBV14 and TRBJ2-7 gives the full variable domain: EAGVTQFPSHSVIEKGQTVTLRCDPISGHDNLYWYRRVMGKEIKFLLHFVKESKQDESGMPNNRFLAERTGGTYSTLKVQPAELEDSGVYFCASSLGAGGRSEQYFGPGTRLTVT.

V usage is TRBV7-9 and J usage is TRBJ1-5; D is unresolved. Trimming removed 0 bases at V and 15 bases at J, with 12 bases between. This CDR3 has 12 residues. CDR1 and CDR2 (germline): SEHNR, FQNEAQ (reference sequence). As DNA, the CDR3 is TGTGCCAGCAGCTTAGCGGCGGGTCCGGGGCATTTT. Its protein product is CASSLAAGPGHF.

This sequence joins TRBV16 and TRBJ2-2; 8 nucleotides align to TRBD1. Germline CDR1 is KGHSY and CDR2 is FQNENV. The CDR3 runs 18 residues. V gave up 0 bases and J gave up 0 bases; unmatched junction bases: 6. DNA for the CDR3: TGTGCCAGCAGCCAATCGTCGACAGGGGCGACGAACACCGGGGAGCTGTTTTTT. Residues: CASSQSSTGATNTGELFF. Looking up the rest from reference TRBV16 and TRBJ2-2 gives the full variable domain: GEEVAQTPKHLVRGEGQKAKLYCAPIKGHSYVFWYQQVLKNEFKFLISFQNENVFDETGMPKERFSAKCLPNSPCSLEIQATKLEDSAVYFCASSQSSTGATNTGELFFGEGSRLTVL.

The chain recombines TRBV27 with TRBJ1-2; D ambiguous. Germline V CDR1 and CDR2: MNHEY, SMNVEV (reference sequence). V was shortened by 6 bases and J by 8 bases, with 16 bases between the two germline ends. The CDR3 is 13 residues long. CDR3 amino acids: CASSYLGSVGYTF. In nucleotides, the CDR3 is TGTGCCAGCAGCTATCTCGGGTCGGTCGGCTACACCTTC.

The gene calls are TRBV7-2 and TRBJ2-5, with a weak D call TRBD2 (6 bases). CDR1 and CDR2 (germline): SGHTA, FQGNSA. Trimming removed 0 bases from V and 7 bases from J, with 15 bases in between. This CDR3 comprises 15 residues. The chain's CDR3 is CASSLAGGPWGTQYF. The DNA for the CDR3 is TGTGCCAGCAGCTTAGCAGGAGGGCCGTGGGGGACCCAGTACTTC.

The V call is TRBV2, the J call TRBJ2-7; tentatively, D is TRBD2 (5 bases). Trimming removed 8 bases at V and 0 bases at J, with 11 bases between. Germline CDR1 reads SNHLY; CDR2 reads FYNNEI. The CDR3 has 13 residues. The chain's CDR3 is CASLGLSSYEQYF. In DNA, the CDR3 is TGTGCCAGCCTCGGACTTAGCTCCTACGAGCAGTACTTC.

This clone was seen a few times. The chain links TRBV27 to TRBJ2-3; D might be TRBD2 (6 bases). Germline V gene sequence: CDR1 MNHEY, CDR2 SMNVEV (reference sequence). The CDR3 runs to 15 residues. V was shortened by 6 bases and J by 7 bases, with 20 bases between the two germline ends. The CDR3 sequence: CASRVPGLGSNTQYF. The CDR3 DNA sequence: TGTGCCAGCAGGGTCCCGGGACTGGGGTCGAATACGCAGTATTTT.

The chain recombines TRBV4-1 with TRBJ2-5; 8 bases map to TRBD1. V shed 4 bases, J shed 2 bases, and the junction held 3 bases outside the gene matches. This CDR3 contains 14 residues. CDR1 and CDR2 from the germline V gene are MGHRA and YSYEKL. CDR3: CASSRDRTQETQYF. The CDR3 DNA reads TGCGCCAGCAGCCGGGACAGGACGCAAGAGACCCAGTACTTC.

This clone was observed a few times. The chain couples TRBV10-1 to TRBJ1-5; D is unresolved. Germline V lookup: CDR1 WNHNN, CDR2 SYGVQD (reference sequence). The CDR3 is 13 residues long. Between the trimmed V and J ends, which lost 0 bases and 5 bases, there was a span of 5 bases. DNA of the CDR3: TGCGCCAGCAGTGAGTCCATTCATCAGCCCCAGCATTTT. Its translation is CASSESIHQPQHF.

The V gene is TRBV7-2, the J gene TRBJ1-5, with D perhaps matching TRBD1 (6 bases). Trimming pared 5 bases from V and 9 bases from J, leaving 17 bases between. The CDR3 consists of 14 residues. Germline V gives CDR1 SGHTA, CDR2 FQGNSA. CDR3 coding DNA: TGTGCCAGCAGCGTAGACAGCATCAGGGGGCCCCAGCATTTT. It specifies CASSVDSIRGPQHF.

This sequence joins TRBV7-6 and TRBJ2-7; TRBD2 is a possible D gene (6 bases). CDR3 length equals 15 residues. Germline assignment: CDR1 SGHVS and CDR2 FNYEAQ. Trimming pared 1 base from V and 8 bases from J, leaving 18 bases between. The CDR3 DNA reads TGTGCCAGCAGCTTAGGGGCGGGAATAGGCTCGAAGCAGTACTTC. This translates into CASSLGAGIGSKQYF.

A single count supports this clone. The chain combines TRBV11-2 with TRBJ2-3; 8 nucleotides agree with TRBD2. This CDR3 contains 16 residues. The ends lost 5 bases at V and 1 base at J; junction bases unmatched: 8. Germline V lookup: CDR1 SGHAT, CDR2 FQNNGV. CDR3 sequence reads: CASSPIAGLGTDTQYF. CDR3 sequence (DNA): TGTGCCAGCAGCCCGATAGCGGGACTCGGCACAGATACGCAGTATTTT.

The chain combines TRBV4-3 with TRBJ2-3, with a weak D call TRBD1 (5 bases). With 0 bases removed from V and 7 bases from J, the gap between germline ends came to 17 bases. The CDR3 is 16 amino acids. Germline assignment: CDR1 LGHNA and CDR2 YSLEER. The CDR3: CASSQDGQGLGYTQYF. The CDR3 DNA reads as TGCGCCAGCAGCCAAGATGGGCAGGGTTTGGGATATACGCAGTATTTT.

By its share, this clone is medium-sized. The CDR3 DNA sequence: TGTGCCAGCAGCTTCGGGAGGGACGGCTACACCTTC. Its protein is CASSFGRDGYTF. The gene calls are TRBV5-4 and TRBJ1-2, with a weak D call TRBD1 (5 bases). V lost 2 bases and J lost 8, with 10 bases in between. This CDR3 contains 12 residues. Per germline, CDR1 SGHNT and CDR2 YYREEE (reference sequence).

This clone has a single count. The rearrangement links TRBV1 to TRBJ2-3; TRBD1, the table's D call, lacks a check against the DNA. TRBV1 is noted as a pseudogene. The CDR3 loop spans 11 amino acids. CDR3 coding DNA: TGCACCAGCAGCCAACAAGATACGCAGTATTTT. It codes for CTSSQQDTQYF.

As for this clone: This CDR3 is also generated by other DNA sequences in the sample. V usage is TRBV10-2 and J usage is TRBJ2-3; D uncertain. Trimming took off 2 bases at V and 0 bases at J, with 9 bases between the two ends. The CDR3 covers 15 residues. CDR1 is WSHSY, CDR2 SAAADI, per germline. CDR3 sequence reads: CASSESPTSTDTQYF. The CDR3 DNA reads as TGCGCCAGCAGTGAGAGCCCCACTAGCACAGATACGCAGTATTTT.

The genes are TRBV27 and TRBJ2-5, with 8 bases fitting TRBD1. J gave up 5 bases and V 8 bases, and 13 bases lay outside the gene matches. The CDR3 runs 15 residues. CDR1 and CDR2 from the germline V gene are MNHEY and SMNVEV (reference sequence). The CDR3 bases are TGTGCCAGCGGTAGGCAGGGGGCCATCGAGGAGACCCAGTACTTC. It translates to CASGRQGAIEETQYF.

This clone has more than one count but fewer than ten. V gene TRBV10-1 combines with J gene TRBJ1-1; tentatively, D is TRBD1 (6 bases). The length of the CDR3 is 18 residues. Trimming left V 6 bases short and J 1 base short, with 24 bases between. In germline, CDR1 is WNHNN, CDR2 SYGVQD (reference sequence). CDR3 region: CASSGGPGAYKGNTEAFF. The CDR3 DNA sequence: TGCGCCAGCAGCGGTGGGCCAGGGGCCTACAAAGGGAACACTGAAGCTTTCTTT.

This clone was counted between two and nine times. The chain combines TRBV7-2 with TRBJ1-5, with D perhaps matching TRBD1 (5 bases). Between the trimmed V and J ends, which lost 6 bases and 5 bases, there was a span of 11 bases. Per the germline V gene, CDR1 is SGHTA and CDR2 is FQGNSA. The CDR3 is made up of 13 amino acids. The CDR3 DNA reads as TGTGCCAGCAGTCTGGGGCAGGATCAGCCCCAGCATTTT. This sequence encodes CASSLGQDQPQHF.

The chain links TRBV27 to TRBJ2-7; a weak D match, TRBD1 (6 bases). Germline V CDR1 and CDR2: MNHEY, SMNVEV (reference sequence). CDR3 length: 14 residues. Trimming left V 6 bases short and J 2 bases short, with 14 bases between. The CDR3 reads CASRRGTLTYEQYF. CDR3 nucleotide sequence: TGTGCCAGCAGGAGGGGGACCCTAACCTACGAGCAGTACTTC.

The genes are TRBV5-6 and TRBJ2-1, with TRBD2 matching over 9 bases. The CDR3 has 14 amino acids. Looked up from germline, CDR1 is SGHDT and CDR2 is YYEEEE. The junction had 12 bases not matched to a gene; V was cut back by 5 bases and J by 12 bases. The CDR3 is CASRVAGVSLGQFF. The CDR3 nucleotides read TGTGCCAGCAGGGTAGCGGGGGTTTCCCTAGGGCAGTTCTTC.

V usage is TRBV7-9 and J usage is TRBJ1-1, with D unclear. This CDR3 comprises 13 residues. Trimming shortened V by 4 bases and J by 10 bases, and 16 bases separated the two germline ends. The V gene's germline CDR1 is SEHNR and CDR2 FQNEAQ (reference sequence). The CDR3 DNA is TGTGCCAGCAGCTCCCTACGCGGGCCAGGAGCTTTCTTT. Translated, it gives CASSSLRGPGAFF.

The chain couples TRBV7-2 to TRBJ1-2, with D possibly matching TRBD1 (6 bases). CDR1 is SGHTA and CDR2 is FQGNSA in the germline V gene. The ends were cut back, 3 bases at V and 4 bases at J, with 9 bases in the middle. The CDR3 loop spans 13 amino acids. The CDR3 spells CASSFEGVYGYTF. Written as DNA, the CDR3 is TGTGCCAGCAGCTTCGAGGGGGTCTATGGCTACACCTTC.

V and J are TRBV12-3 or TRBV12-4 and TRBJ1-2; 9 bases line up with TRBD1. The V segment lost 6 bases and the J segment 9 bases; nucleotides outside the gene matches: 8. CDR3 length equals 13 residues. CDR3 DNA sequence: TGTGCCAGCAGGACGGGACAGGGAGTGAGCTACACCTTC. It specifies CASRTGQGVSYTF.